This TCR beta chain stems from a study of early T cells in non-severe SARS-CoV-2 infection. Overall study context: Unsorted whole-blood RNA was sequenced in bulk, leaving chains unpaired. Study observations and caveats: Sequences matched to VDJdb favored anti-spike CD8 responses, while private and CD4 specificities were missed.

Unique molecular identifiers were affixed to single, distinct cDNA molecules. Using its own MiXCR run on the 5' RACE reads, TCRdb lists one record per CDR3 protein. The repertoire has 60,000 to 70,000 distinct CDR3 sequences, less than 5.5% of them found once; the top ten carry under 6.5%. CDR3 length: 14 amino acids. The V end lost 1 base, the J end lost 7 bases, and 14 bases lay between the germline ends. Germline CDR1 is SNHLY and CDR2 is FYNNEI. This clonotype was counted many times. Its target is unknown. The source is an adult who was a healthcare worker with PCR-confirmed SARS-CoV-2 infection or an uninfected control (not recorded which). Input material: whole blood. The chain carries TRBV2 and TRBJ2-7; D tentatively reads TRBD1 or TRBD2 (5 bases each). The CDR3 reads CASSEVGTDAEQYF. The CDR3, as DNA: TGTGCCAGCAGTGAAGTAGGGACCGATGCTGAGCAGTACTTC.